The clone carrying this T cell receptor (beta chain) was seen a single time. Germline assignment: CDR1 MNHEY and CDR2 SMNVEV (reference sequence). Trimming took off 3 bases at V and 7 bases at J, with 13 bases between the two ends. There are 13 residues in the CDR3. Data came from immunoSEQ multiplex PCR; TCRdb stores just in-frame clones and leaves some out. The sample lists some 58,000 clones, around 96% occurring once. This sample stems from a study of T cell changes during pregnancy in multiple sclerosis. Sequencing used CD8+ T cells from peripheral blood mononuclear cells, obtained after pregnancy. The chain joins TRBV27 to TRBJ2-7, with D possibly TRBD2 on 6 matching bases. This TCR derives from a female donor with multiple sclerosis, enrolled in a pregnancy study. CDR3 sequence: CASSFGAAGEQYF. The CDR3 DNA reads TGTGCCAGCAGTTTCGGGGCGGCGGGGGAGCAGTACTTC.